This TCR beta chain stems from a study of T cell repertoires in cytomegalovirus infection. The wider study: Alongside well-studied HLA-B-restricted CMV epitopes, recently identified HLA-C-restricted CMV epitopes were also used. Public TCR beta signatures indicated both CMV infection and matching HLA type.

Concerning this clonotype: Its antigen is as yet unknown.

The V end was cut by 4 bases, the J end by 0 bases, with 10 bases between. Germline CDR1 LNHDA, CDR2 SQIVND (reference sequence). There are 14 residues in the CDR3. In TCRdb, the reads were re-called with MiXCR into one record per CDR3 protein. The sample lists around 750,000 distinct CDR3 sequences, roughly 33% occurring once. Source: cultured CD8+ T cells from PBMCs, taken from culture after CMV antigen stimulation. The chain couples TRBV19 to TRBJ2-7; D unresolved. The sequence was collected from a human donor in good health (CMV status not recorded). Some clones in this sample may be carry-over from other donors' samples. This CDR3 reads CASSSSYSSYEQYV. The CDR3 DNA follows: TGTGCCAGTAGTAGCAGCTACTCCTCCTACGAGCAGTACGTC.